This TCR beta chain was obtained from a study of CD8+CD57+ T cells in acquired aplastic anemia. Investigators profiled TCR beta VDJ and CDR3 from genomic DNA template. A single record per CDR3 protein comes from TCRdb applying MiXCR to the reads. The sample includes 260,000 or so distinct CDR3 sequences, less than 85% of them seen just once. Concerning this clonotype: The junction departs from the called germline gene at one end, perhaps through a read error.

Flow cytometry had shown expanded CD8+CD57+ cells in the patients chosen for sequencing. All participating patients were living with severe acquired aplastic anemia. Germline lookup yields CDR1 SGHNT and CDR2 YENEEA. The CDR3 consists of 14 residues. The sequenced sample was sorted CD4+, CD8+, or CD8+CD57+ T cells (not recorded which) from PBMCs. This receptor was taken from a human donor with aplastic anemia. This chain connects TRBV11-3 to TRBJ2-7; D tentatively fits TRBD1 or TRBD2 (5 bases each). The DNA for the CDR3 is TGCGCCAGCAGCCGGAAGGGACGTACCTACGAGCAGTACTTC. As protein: CASSRKGRTYEQYF.